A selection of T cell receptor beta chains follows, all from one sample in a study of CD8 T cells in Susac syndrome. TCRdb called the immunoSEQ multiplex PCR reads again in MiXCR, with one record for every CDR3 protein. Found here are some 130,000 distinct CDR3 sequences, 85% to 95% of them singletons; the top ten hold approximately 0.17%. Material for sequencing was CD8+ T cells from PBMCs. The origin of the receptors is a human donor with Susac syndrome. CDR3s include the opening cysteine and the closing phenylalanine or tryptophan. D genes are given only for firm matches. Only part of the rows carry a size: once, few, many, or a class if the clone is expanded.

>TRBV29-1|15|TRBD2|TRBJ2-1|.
TGCAGCGTTGATTCGGCTAGCGGGAGTGGCAATGAGCAGTTCTTC
CSVDSASGSGNEQFF
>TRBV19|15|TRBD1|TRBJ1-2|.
TGTGCCAGTAGTATAGCGAGTCCAGGGGGGTATGGCTACACCTTC
CASSIASPGGYGYTF
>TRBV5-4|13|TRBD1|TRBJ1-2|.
TGTGCCAGCAGCTCGGGGACAGAGTATGGCTACACCTTC
CASSSGTEYGYTF
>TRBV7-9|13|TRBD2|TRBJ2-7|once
TGTGCCAGCAGCTTAACTAGCGGGAGCGAGCAGTACTTC
CASSLTSGSEQYF
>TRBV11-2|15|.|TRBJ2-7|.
TGTGCCAGCAGCTTAGTCAGGGGCGCGTCCTACGAGCAGTACTTC
CASSLVRGASYEQYF
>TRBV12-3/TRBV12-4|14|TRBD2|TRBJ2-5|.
TGTGCCAGCAGTGCCGGGACTATACAAGAGACCCAGTACTTC
CASSAGTIQETQYF
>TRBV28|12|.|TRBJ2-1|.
TGTGCCAGCAGTTTAGGGCAGGTGGAGCAGTTCTTC
CASSLGQVEQFF
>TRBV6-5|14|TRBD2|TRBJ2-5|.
TGTGCCAGCAGCATACTAGCGGGAGAAGAGACCCAGTACTTC
CASSILAGEETQYF
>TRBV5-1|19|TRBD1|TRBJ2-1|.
TGCGCCAGCAGCTTAAGGCCGAGGACAGGGCCAAAGACGTACAATGAGCAGTTCTTC
CASSLRPRTGPKTYNEQFF
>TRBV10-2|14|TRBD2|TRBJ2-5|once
TGCGCCAGCAGGGGGGGGAGAGGCCGGATGGCCCAGTACTTC
CASRGGRGRMAQYF
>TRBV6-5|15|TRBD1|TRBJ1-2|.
TGTGCCAGCAGCCCAGACAGGGGGCTATATTATGGCTACACCTTC
CASSPDRGLYYGYTF
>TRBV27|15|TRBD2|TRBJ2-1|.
TGTGCCAGCAGTTTAGGGACTAGCCCTAGCAATGAGCAGTTCTTC
CASSLGTSPSNEQFF
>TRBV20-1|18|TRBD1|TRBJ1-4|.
TGCAGTGCTACGCCCCAGGGGGCGAGGGTGATAACTAATGAAGAACTGTTTTTT
CSATPQGARVITNEELFF
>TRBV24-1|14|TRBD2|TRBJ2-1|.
TGTGCCACCAGTCTAAGCGGGAGTTTCAATGAGCAGTTCTTC
CATSLSGSFNEQFF
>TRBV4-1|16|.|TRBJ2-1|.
TGCGCCAGCAGCCAAGATATCCTGAGCTCCTACAATGAGCAGTTCTTC
CASSQDILSSYNEQFF
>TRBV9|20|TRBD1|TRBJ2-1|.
TGTGCCAGCAGCGGACTGTCTCGGGACAGGCCTAGGAGCTCCTACAATGAGCAGTTCTTC
CASSGLSRDRPRSSYNEQFF
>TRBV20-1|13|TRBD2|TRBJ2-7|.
TGCAGTGCTGGACTAGCGGGAGTGTACGAGCAGTACTTC
CSAGLAGVYEQYF
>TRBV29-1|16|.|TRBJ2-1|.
TGCAGCGTTGACAAGGACTGGAGAGACCCATACAATGAGCAGTTCTTC
CSVDKDWRDPYNEQFF
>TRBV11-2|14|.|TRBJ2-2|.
TGTGCCAGCAGCGACGCGACGAACACCGGGGAGCTGTTTTTT
CASSDATNTGELFF
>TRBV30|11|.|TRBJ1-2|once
TGTGCCTGGACCCAGGGTGGTGGCTACACCTTC
CAWTQGGGYTF
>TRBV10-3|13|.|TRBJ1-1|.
TGTGCCATCAATCCGAACCTGAACACTGAAGCTTTCTTT
CAINPNLNTEAFF
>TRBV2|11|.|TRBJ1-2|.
TGTGCCAACAAGGACAGATACGGCTACACCTTC
CANKDRYGYTF
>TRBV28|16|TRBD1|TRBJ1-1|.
TGTGCCAGCAGTTTTCTCAGGGGGCCTCTGAGGGGTGAAGCTTTCTTT
CASSFLRGPLRGEAFF
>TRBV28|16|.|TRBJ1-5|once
TGTGCCAGCAACACCAGGGTAAAGGCCGTGAATCAGCCCCAGCATTTT
CASNTRVKAVNQPQHF
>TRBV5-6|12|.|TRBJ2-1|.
TGTGCCAGCAGCCAAGGAGGTTATGAGCAGTTCTTC
CASSQGGYEQFF